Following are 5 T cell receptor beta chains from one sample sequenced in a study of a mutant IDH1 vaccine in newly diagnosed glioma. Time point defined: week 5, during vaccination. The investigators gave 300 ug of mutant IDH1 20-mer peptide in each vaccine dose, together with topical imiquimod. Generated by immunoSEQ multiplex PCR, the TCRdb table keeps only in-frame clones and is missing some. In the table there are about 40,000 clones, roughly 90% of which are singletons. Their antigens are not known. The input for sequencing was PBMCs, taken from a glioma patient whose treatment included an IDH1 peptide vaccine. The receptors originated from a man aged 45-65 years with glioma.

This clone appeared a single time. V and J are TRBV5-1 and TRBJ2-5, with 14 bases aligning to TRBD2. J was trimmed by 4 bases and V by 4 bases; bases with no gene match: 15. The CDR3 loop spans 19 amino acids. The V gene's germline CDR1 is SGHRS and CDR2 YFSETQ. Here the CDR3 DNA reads TGCGCCAGCAGCCAGAGGGGGACTAGCGGGAGTTCGGTAGCAGAGACCCAGTACTTC. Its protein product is CASSQRGTSGSSVAETQYF.

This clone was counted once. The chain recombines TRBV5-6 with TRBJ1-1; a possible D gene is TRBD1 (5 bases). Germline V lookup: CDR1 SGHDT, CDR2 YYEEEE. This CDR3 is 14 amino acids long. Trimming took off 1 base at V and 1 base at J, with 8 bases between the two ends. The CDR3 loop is CASSLYGGNTEAFF. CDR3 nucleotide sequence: TGTGCCAGCAGCTTGTACGGGGGGAACACTGAAGCTTTCTTT. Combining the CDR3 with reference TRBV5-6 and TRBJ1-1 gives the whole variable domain DAGVTQSPTHLIKTRGQQVTLRCSPKSGHDTVSWYQQALGQGPQFIFQYYEEEERQRGNFPDRFSGHQFPNYSSELNVNALLLGDSALYLCASSLYGGNTEAFFGQGTRLTVV.

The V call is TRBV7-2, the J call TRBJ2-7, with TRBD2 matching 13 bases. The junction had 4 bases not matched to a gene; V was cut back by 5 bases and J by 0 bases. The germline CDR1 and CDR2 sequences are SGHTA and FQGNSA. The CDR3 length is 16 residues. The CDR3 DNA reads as TGTGCCAGCAGCCCAGGACTAGCGGGGGCCTCCTACGAGCAGTACTTC. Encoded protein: CASSPGLAGASYEQYF.

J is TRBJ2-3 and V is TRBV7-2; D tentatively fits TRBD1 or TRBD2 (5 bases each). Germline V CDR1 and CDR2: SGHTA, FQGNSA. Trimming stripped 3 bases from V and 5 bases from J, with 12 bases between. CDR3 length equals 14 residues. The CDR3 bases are TGTGCCAGCAGCTTCCGGCTTGGGGGAGATACGCAGTATTTT. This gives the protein CASSFRLGGDTQYF.

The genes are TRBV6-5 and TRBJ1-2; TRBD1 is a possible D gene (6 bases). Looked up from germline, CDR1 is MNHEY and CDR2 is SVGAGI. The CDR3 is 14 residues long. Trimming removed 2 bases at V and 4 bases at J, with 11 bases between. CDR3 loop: CASSYARGPYGYTF. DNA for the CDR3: TGTGCCAGCAGTTACGCCAGGGGCCCCTATGGCTACACCTTC.